Shown below are 28 T cell receptor beta chains from a single sample sequenced in a study of shared clonotypes between healthy human individuals. Measured with immunoSEQ multiplex PCR; TCRdb has only the in-frame clones, and not every one. The profile covers about 480,000 clones, with about 80% appearing a single time and under 15% taken by the ten largest. The sequencing sample was made of PBMCs. The receptor source for this set is a woman between 40 and 50 years old in good health. Some clones in this sample may be carry-over from other donors' samples.

The chain links TRBV4-3 to TRBJ2-7; D remains unclear. Per germline, CDR1 LGHNA and CDR2 YSLEER. The CDR3 sequence is 13 residues long. Trimming removed 0 bases at V and 5 bases at J, with 8 bases between. The CDR3 loop reads CASSQDMPHEQYF. CDR3 DNA: TGCGCCAGCAGCCAAGATATGCCTCACGAGCAGTACTTC.

This clone came up a few times. This chain connects TRBV21-1 to TRBJ1-2; TRBD1, the D gene given by the table, was not confirmed from the DNA. TRBV21-1 is described as a pseudogene. The CDR3 loop spans 14 amino acids. DNA for the CDR3: TGTGCCAGCAGCAAAGTCCAGGTTAACTATGGCTACACCTTC. As protein: CASSKVQVNYGYTF.

The rearrangement links TRBV18 to TRBJ1-5; weak D call: TRBD1 (5 bases). There are 16 residues in the CDR3. Trimming cost V 6 bases and J 6 bases, with 21 bases left between them. CDR1 and CDR2 from the germline V gene are KGHSH and LQKENI. The CDR3 bases are TGTGCCAGCTCCCCAAGCAGGGAGGGGTTGGGTCAGCCCCAGCATTTT. As protein: CASSPSREGLGQPQHF.

This clone was seen ten or more times. V usage is TRBV7-2 and J usage is TRBJ2-1; 10 positions agree with TRBD2. The CDR3 runs 15 residues. The J segment lost 7 bases and the V segment lost 3 bases, leaving 6 bases of the junction unmatched. Germline values: CDR1 SGHTA, CDR2 FQGNSA. CDR3 sequence: CASSFSLAGTNEQFF. The DNA of the CDR3 is TGTGCCAGCAGCTTTTCACTAGCGGGAACGAATGAGCAGTTCTTC.

CDR3 residues: CASITRAGNTIYF. DNA of the CDR3: TGTGCCAGCATCACACGGGCTGGAAACACCATATATTTT. The chain links TRBV28 to TRBJ1-3; no definite D call. Per the germline V gene, CDR1 is MDHEN and CDR2 is SYDVKM. CDR3 length: 13 amino acids. Trimming removed 7 bases from V and 2 bases from J, with 9 bases in between. The complete variable domain, with remaining parts taken from reference TRBV28 and TRBJ1-3, reads DVKVTQSSRYLVKRTGEKVFLECVQDMDHENMFWYRQDPGLGLRLIYFSYDVKMKEKGDIPEGYSVSREKKERFSLILESASTNQTSMYLCASITRAGNTIYFGEGSWLTVV.

The rearrangement uses TRBV5-6 and TRBJ2-2; 7 bases are shared with TRBD1. The CDR3 consists of 16 residues. CDR1 SGHDT and CDR2 YYEEEE come from the germline V gene. Losses at the gene ends were 4 bases for V and 3 bases for J; bases not matched to a gene: 9. CDR3: CASSLWTGQDTGELFF. The CDR3 DNA reads TGTGCCAGCAGCCTCTGGACAGGTCAGGACACCGGGGAGCTGTTTTTT.

J is TRBJ2-1 and V is TRBV14, with 9 bases identical to TRBD2. J was trimmed by 6 bases and V by 2 bases; bases with no gene match: 8. Germline V gives CDR1 SGHDN, CDR2 FVKESK. The CDR3 contains 16 residues. The CDR3 DNA is TGTGCCAGCAGCCAACGCTTAGCGGGAGTGTTCAATGAGCAGTTCTTC. Its translation: CASSQRLAGVFNEQFF.

The chain combines TRBV6-1 with TRBJ2-1; D gene unclear. Germline-derived CDR1 and CDR2 are MNHNS and SASEGT. Trimming took 4 bases from V and 0 from J, leaving 4 bases between them. The CDR3 has 13 amino acids. DNA of the CDR3: TGTGCCAGCAGTGTTCTCTCCTACAATGAGCAGTTCTTC. Its protein product is CASSVLSYNEQFF.

CDR3 region: CASSQGVASGKGYEQYF. CDR3 sequence (DNA): TGCGCCAGCAGCCAAGGGGTGGCTAGCGGGAAAGGCTACGAGCAGTACTTC. V and J are TRBV4-3 and TRBJ2-7; 9 positions match TRBD2. Germline V gives CDR1 LGHNA, CDR2 YSLEER. The trim removed 1 base at V and 3 bases at J, leaving 10 bases unmatched. The CDR3 contains 17 residues.

The genes are TRBV5-5 and TRBJ2-5, with 9 bases aligning to TRBD1. The CDR3 has 15 residues. CDR1 is SGHKS, CDR2 YYEKEE, per germline (reference sequence). V lost 1 base and J lost 5; bases outside the gene matches: 6. CDR3 coding DNA: TGTGCCAGCAGCTTGACTCGGACAGGGGTTGAGACCCAGTACTTC. As protein: CASSLTRTGVETQYF.

This chain connects TRBV5-4 to TRBJ2-7; 8 positions match TRBD1. This CDR3 contains 13 residues. V shed 4 bases, J shed 4 bases, and the junction held 4 bases outside the gene matches. CDR1 is SGHNT and CDR2 is YYREEE in the germline V gene (reference sequence). CDR3 in amino acids: CASSAGQEYEQYF. The CDR3 DNA sequence: TGTGCCAGCAGCGCGGGACAGGAGTACGAGCAGTACTTC.

This chain uses TRBV2 with TRBJ2-2; TRBD1 matches 7 bases. This CDR3 contains 15 residues. The J segment lost 2 bases and the V segment lost 8 bases, leaving 8 bases of the junction unmatched. Germline assignment: CDR1 SNHLY and CDR2 FYNNEI. The DNA for the CDR3 is TGTGCCAGCTCCTCCGGGACAGCAAACACCGGGGAGCTGTTTTTT. As protein: CASSSGTANTGELFF.

J is TRBJ2-1 and V is TRBV9; the match to TRBD2 covers 7 bases. V gave up 0 bases and J gave up 0 bases; unmatched junction bases: 6. CDR3 size: 17 residues. Germline loops: CDR1 SGDLS, CDR2 YYNGEE. For the CDR3, the DNA is TGTGCCAGCAGCGTAGGGGAAGGCGGGAGCTCCTACAATGAGCAGTTCTTC. Translation gives CASSVGEGGSSYNEQFF.

The CDR3 DNA sequence: TGTGCCAGCTCCTCAGCCGAGAACACTGAAGCTTTCTTT. It encodes CASSSAENTEAFF. The chain couples TRBV6-6 to TRBJ1-1; D is uncertain. The CDR3 has 13 amino acids. Trimming stripped 8 bases from V and 1 base from J, with 11 bases between. Germline loops: CDR1 MNHNY, CDR2 SVGAGI (reference sequence).

As regards this clone: The same CDR3 arises from other DNA sequences in this sample as well. DNA for the CDR3: TGTGCCAGCAGTGAATCAAGGACAGATAACACTGAAGCTTTCTTT. As protein: CASSESRTDNTEAFF. The chain joins TRBV2 to TRBJ1-1; TRBD1 might be the D (6 bases). Germline CDR1 reads SNHLY; CDR2 reads FYNNEI. The CDR3 runs to 15 residues. Trimming took off 2 bases at V and 2 bases at J, with 12 bases between the two ends.

V usage is TRBV29-1 and J usage is TRBJ1-2; 7 nucleotides line up with TRBD1. The junction had 7 bases not matched to a gene; V was cut back by 7 bases and J by 2 bases. The CDR3 loop spans 13 amino acids. Germline V CDR1 and CDR2: SQVTM, ANQGSEA. Here the CDR3 DNA reads TGCAGCGCAATACGGACAGGAAACTATGGCTACACCTTC. Translation gives CSAIRTGNYGYTF.

The V and J genes are TRBV10-2 and TRBJ2-7, with 7 nucleotides matching TRBD1. Germline trimming cut 6 bases from V and 4 bases from J; bases unmatched to any gene: 6. CDR1 WSHSY and CDR2 SAAADI come from the germline V gene. The CDR3 extends over 13 amino acids. Here the CDR3 DNA reads TGCGCCAGCAGCCACAAACAGGGGTACGAGCAGTACTTC. Residues: CASSHKQGYEQYF.

The gene calls are TRBV4-3 and TRBJ1-4; the D gene is possibly TRBD1 (6 bases). Germline V gene lookup returns CDR1 LGHNA and CDR2 YSLEER. The CDR3 runs 14 residues. Trimming shortened V by 9 bases and J by 6 bases, and 17 bases separated the two germline ends. The CDR3: CASSQGHEYEKLFF. As DNA, the CDR3 is TGCGCCAGTTCACAGGGACATGAGTATGAAAAACTGTTTTTT.

The chain recombines TRBV10-3 with TRBJ2-7, with TRBD1 matching 7 bases. CDR1 is ENHRY, CDR2 SYGVKD, per germline. V dropped 4 bases and J dropped 5; count of bases not matched to a gene: 8. The CDR3 is 14 amino acids. The CDR3 nucleotides are TGTGCCATCAGTGTACAGGGGAAACAGCACGAGCAGTACTTC. It specifies CAISVQGKQHEQYF.

The chain employs TRBV27 and TRBJ2-2; 7 bases are a match to TRBD2. The CDR3 is 15 residues long. V lost 6 bases to trimming and J lost 0 bases; unmatched junction nucleotides: 4. CDR1 is MNHEY, CDR2 SMNVEV, per germline (reference sequence). CDR3 region: CASRVLAANTGELFF. The DNA for the CDR3 is TGTGCCAGCAGGGTCCTAGCGGCGAACACCGGGGAGCTGTTTTTT.

The chain carries TRBV29-1 and TRBJ2-1; 8 bases agree with TRBD1. V shed 3 bases, J shed 6 bases, and the junction held 4 bases outside the gene matches. CDR3 length: 13 amino acids. Germline CDR1 reads SQVTM; CDR2 reads ANQGSEA. CDR3 coding DNA: TGCAGCGTTGACAGGGGGCGCATCAATGAGCAGTTCTTC. Its translation is CSVDRGRINEQFF.

This clone was seen a few times. The V call is TRBV6-1, the J call TRBJ2-4; a weak D match, TRBD2 (5 bases). From germline, CDR1 is MNHNS and CDR2 SASEGT. V shed 7 bases and J shed 6 bases, with 19 bases lying between them. The CDR3 runs 15 residues. CDR3: CASKRSPLDGNIQYF. The DNA for the CDR3 is TGTGCCAGCAAGCGGAGCCCCCTGGACGGAAACATTCAGTACTTC.

As concerns this clone: At the DNA level, this CDR3 is encoded by other sequences in the same sample as well. The J gene is TRBJ1-2, the V gene TRBV27; D is unresolved. This CDR3 has 13 amino acids. CDR1 is MNHEY, CDR2 SMNVEV, per germline (reference sequence). V was pared by 0 bases and J by 5 bases, with 7 bases between. This chain's CDR3 is CASSLSGSYGYTF. The CDR3 DNA follows: TGTGCCAGCAGTTTATCGGGGTCATATGGCTACACCTTC.

The chain links TRBV14 to TRBJ2-7; 8 bases fit TRBD1. V was pared by 0 bases and J by 1 base, with 2 bases of the junction left unmatched. The CDR3 runs 15 residues. Per the germline V gene, CDR1 is SGHDN and CDR2 is FVKESK. The CDR3 nucleotides read TGTGCCAGCAGCCAAGACAGGGGGCATTCCTACGAGCAGTACTTC. Translating it yields CASSQDRGHSYEQYF.

The sample holds many counts of this clone. The V and J genes are TRBV21-1 and TRBJ2-7; the table calls TRBD1, which could not be checked here. TRBV21-1 is a recognized pseudogene. The CDR3 runs to 15 residues. CDR3 loop: CASRNHRDRVREQYF. The CDR3 DNA sequence: TGTGCCAGCAGGAACCACCGGGACAGGGTGAGGGAGCAGTACTTC.

This chain uses TRBV4-3 with TRBJ2-3, with 10 bases that match TRBD2. The CDR3 is made up of 19 amino acids. V shed 0 bases and J 5 bases; nucleotides not matched to a gene: 14. The V gene's germline CDR1 is LGHNA and CDR2 YSLEER. The CDR3 sequence: CASSQDLSLSGRALDTQYF. CDR3 DNA: TGCGCCAGCAGCCAAGATTTGAGTTTAAGCGGGAGGGCCTTAGATACGCAGTATTTT.

This clone came up a few times. The rearrangement links TRBV30 to TRBJ1-1; D not resolved. V lost 2 bases and J 4 bases, leaving 11 bases between the germline ends. This CDR3 comprises 13 residues. Germline V gene data show CDR1 as GTSNPN and CDR2 as SVGIG (reference sequence). The CDR3 spells CAWSLAHFTEAFF. CDR3 nucleotide sequence: TGTGCCTGGAGTCTGGCACATTTCACTGAAGCTTTCTTT.

This sequence joins TRBV7-7 and TRBJ2-6; D is undetermined. CDR3 length: 16 residues. Germline CDR1 is SSHAT and CDR2 is FNYEAQ (reference sequence). With 2 bases removed from V and 5 bases from J, the gap between germline ends came to 13 bases. CDR3 nucleotides: TGTGCCAGCAGCTTAAGAAAACAAAGTCGGGCCAACGTCCTGACTTTC. Protein product: CASSLRKQSRANVLTF.